The rows below give T cell receptor beta chains drawn from one sample of a study of regulatory T cells in long-lasting Graves disease. Using its own MiXCR run on the multiplex PCR reads, TCRdb lists one record per CDR3 protein. This sample carries roughly 470,000 distinct CDR3 sequences, around 21% of them seen once, and the ten largest clones take under 9%. Specimen: peripheral blood mononuclear cells (PBMCs), collected when the disease was refractory, from a patient treated with antithyroid drugs. Receptors originate from a female donor with Graves disease. CDR3s include the opening cysteine and the closing phenylalanine or tryptophan. D genes are given only for firm matches. A row's size may be missing; if present it is once, few, many or a size class.

-,TRBD1,TRBJ2-7,TRBV9,TGTGCCAGCAGCACGCGAGACAGGGGTAGCTACGAGCAGTACTTC,CASSTRDRGSYEQYF
few,-,TRBJ1-1,TRBV29-1,TGCAGCGTCCGGGGGGGCACTGAAGCTTTCTTT,CSVRGGTEAFF
-,TRBD1,TRBJ2-2,TRBV7-9,TGTGCCAGCAGCTTAGTTAGGACAGGACCTTCGAACACCGGGGAGCTGTTTTTT,CASSLVRTGPSNTGELFF
many,-,TRBJ2-2,TRBV7-9,TGTGCCAGCAGCTTAATTTCCCAAAACACCGGGGAGCTGTTTTTT,CASSLISQNTGELFF
few,TRBD1,TRBJ1-2,TRBV25-1,TGTGCCAGCAGTGAATATGAGGGGGCCGACTATGGCTACACCTTC,CASSEYEGADYGYTF
-,-,TRBJ2-2,TRBV19,-,CASASEGRTPGSCFF
many,-,TRBJ2-4,TRBV6-9,TGTGCCAGCAGTTACCACTACAGGGGGGGGAACATTCAGTACTTC,CASSYHYRGGNIQYF
-,-,TRBJ2-5,TRBV7-9,TGTGCCAGCAGCTTCCAACCGACAGTTCAAGAGACCCAGTACTTC,CASSFQPTVQETQYF
-,-,TRBJ2-1,TRBV7-2,TGTGCCAGCAGCTTAGTTGGGGAGCAGTTCTTC,CASSLVGEQFF
many,TRBD1,TRBJ2-7,TRBV12-3/TRBV12-4,TGTGCCAGCAGGAAACAGGGGGTGTACGAGCAGTACTTC,CASRKQGVYEQYF
-,-,TRBJ2-5,TRBV7-2,TGTGCCAGCAGCTCCGTAGCGTCCCGGCGGGCCCAGTACTTC,CASSSVASRRAQYF
-,TRBD2,TRBJ2-5,TRBV29-1,TGCAGCGTTAGGGAGGGTGGGGTGGAGACCCAGTACTTC,CSVREGGVETQYF
many,-,TRBJ2-2,TRBV6-2/TRBV6-3,TGTGCCAGCAGCTCGTTGGGGGAGCTGTTTTTT,CASSSLGELFF
few,TRBD1,TRBJ1-1,TRBV30,TGTGCCTGGATTTGGGCCTCAGGGGGTACTGAAGCTTTCTTT,CAWIWASGGTEAFF
few,-,TRBJ1-1,TRBV11-2,TGTGCCAGCAGCTTGCTCCTGACAGGGAACACTGAAGCTTTCTTT,CASSLLLTGNTEAFF
many,-,TRBJ1-2,TRBV6-5,TGTGCCAGCAGTTACGACAGTACATATGGCTACACCTTC,CASSYDSTYGYTF
few,TRBD1,TRBJ1-5,TRBV20-1,TGCAGTGCCAAACAGGGGGTTTCTCAGCCCCAGCATTTT,CSAKQGVSQPQHF
many,-,TRBJ1-1,TRBV28,TGTGCCATTAACGCCCTTAGGGAGGGGAACACTGAAGCTTTCTTT,CAINALREGNTEAFF
-,-,TRBJ2-7,TRBV19,TGTGCCAGTAGTATGACAGTGGCCTACGAGCAGTACTTC,CASSMTVAYEQYF
-,-,TRBJ2-7,TRBV5-1,TGCGCCAGCAGCTTGGTTTCAGGGACCTACGAGCAGTACTTC,CASSLVSGTYEQYF
-,TRBD1,TRBJ1-4,TRBV28,TGTGCCAGCAGCCAAATCCCCGGGACAGAAGAGTATGAAAAACTGTTTTTT,CASSQIPGTEEYEKLFF
-,-,TRBJ2-5,TRBV4-3,TGCGCCAGCAGCCAATCGGGAGTTGGGGTAGAGACCCAGTACTTC,CASSQSGVGVETQYF
-,-,TRBJ2-7,TRBV7-9,TGTGCCAGCAGCCTCCGGGGGATGCAGTCCCACGAGCAGTACTTC,CASSLRGMQSHEQYF
once,TRBD2,TRBJ2-7,TRBV7-2,TGTGCCAGCAGCTTAAGTGCCGGGGGGGTCTACGAGCAGTACTTC,CASSLSAGGVYEQYF
many,-,TRBJ1-5,TRBV28,TGTGCCAGCAGTCCTATAATGGGGCTCGGCAGCAATCAGCCCCAGCATTTT,CASSPIMGLGSNQPQHF
few,TRBD1,TRBJ1-1,TRBV18,TGTGCCAGCTCACCAGGGGACAGCACTGAAGCTTTCTTT,CASSPGDSTEAFF
many,-,TRBJ1-1,TRBV13,TGTGCCAGCAGCGGCATTGGCCCTGAAGCTTTCTTT,CASSGIGPEAFF
-,TRBD2,TRBJ2-2,TRBV10-3,TGTGCCACCGGACTAGCGGCCGGGGAGCTGTTTTTT,CATGLAAGELFF
many,-,TRBJ2-7,TRBV7-2,TGTGCCAGCAGCTTAGCTGGGACACCCTACTACGAGCAGTACTTC,CASSLAGTPYYEQYF
many,-,TRBJ1-1,TRBV2,TGTGCCAGCAGTGATTCTTATCCGGTGAACACTGAAGCTTTCTTT,CASSDSYPVNTEAFF
-,-,TRBJ2-2,TRBV7-3,TGTGCCAGCAGCTCCTCCGGGGGAGGGGAGCTGTTTTTT,CASSSSGGGELFF
many,TRBD2,TRBJ2-2,TRBV20-1,TGCAGTGCTATAGGACTAGCGGGAGACGTGAACACCGGGGAGCTGTTTTTT,CSAIGLAGDVNTGELFF
few,-,TRBJ2-7,TRBV11-1,TGTGCCAGCAGCTTTGGGACTGCGACTCGCCAGTACTTC,CASSFGTATRQYF
many,TRBD1,TRBJ2-5,TRBV11-2,TGTGCCAGCAGCTTAGACGCGACAGGGAAATTAAGAAAGACCCAGTACTTC,CASSLDATGKLRKTQYF
-,-,TRBJ1-1,TRBV13,TGTGCCAGCAGCTCATGGGGACATAGGAACACTGAAGCTTTCTTT,CASSSWGHRNTEAFF
-,TRBD2,TRBJ2-5,TRBV7-9,TGTGCCAGCAGCTCAACGCGGGAGGGAGAGACCCAGTACTTC,CASSSTREGETQYF
few,-,TRBJ2-5,TRBV3-1,TGTGCCAGCAGCCAACCCCGGGGCACTCTAGGGGAGACCCAGTACTTC,CASSQPRGTLGETQYF
many,-,TRBJ1-5,TRBV2,TGTGCCAGCTCCGGCAGCAATAGCAATCAGCCCCAGCATTTT,CASSGSNSNQPQHF
-,-,TRBJ1-1,TRBV27,TGTGCCAGCAGTTCCGCAGGGAGGAGTGGGTTAGCTTTCTTT,CASSSAGRSGLAFF
many,TRBD1,TRBJ2-5,TRBV28,TGTGCCAGCAGTTGGGGGACAGGGGATGGGGAGACCCAGTACTTC,CASSWGTGDGETQYF
-,-,TRBJ2-3,TRBV27,TGTGCCAGCAGCCCTCTGGTGACAGATACGCAGTATTTT,CASSPLVTDTQYF
-,TRBD2,TRBJ2-7,TRBV27,TGTGCCAGCAGTTTAAGGTTTCTAGCGGGAGAATACGAGCGGTACTTC,CASSLRFLAGEYERYF
-,-,TRBJ1-5,TRBV10-3,TGTGCCAGCAGTTACGGGGTTGGGGGTGGCTACAATCAGCCCCAGCATTTT,CASSYGVGGGYNQPQHF
-,-,TRBJ2-7,TRBV19,TGTGCCAGTAGTATCCCAGGGGCCTACGAGCAGTACTTC,CASSIPGAYEQYF
few,TRBD2,TRBJ2-3,TRBV3-1,TGTGCCAGCAGCCGCCTAGCGGGAGGGCCCACAGATACGCAGTATTTT,CASSRLAGGPTDTQYF
few,-,TRBJ1-2,TRBV12-3/TRBV12-4,TGTGCCAGCAGTTTTCGAAGGGTCCCCTATGGCTACACCTTC,CASSFRRVPYGYTF
many,TRBD1,TRBJ2-2,TRBV28,TGTGCCAGCAGTTCAACGACAGGGGTGAACACCGGGGAGCTGTTTTTT,CASSSTTGVNTGELFF
-,TRBD1,TRBJ1-1,TRBV7-9,TGTGCCAGCAGCTTAGATGGGACAGGGTTAGCCACTGAAGCTTTCTTT,CASSLDGTGLATEAFF
few,-,TRBJ1-1,TRBV5-1,TGCGCCAGCAGCCAAGGTGCGTCCCCTGAAGCTTTCTTT,CASSQGASPEAFF
once,TRBD1,TRBJ2-1,TRBV7-9,TGTGCCAGCAGCAACCCAGGGGGCCGGTACAATGAGCAGTTCTTC,CASSNPGGRYNEQFF
many,TRBD2,TRBJ2-7,TRBV28,TGTGCCAGCAGTTTATTAGGGGGGACTAGCGGGATCTACGAGCAGTACTTC,CASSLLGGTSGIYEQYF
many,-,TRBJ1-2,TRBV6-2/TRBV6-3,TGTGCCAGCAGGCCCCCCGCTCGAGACATGGGTTTGCGTGGCTATGGCTACACCTTC,CASRPPARDMGLRGYGYTF
few,TRBD2,TRBJ2-7,TRBV5-1,TGCGCCAGCAGCTCGGGACTAGCGGAATACTACGAGCAGTACTTC,CASSSGLAEYYEQYF
-,-,TRBJ2-7,TRBV9,TGTGCCAGCAGTTTTAGCGGTGTTTGGGACGAGCAGTACTTC,CASSFSGVWDEQYF
many,-,TRBJ1-4,TRBV10-3,TGTGCCATCGGCTCTGAAAAACTGTTTTTT,CAIGSEKLFF
many,TRBD1,TRBJ1-6,TRBV29-1,TGCAGCGTTAGACAGGGGGCCAGTTCACCCCTCCACTTT,CSVRQGASSPLHF
many,-,TRBJ1-2,TRBV28,TGTGCCAGCAGTTTTGGGGTACAGGGAACCATCTATGGCTACACCTTC,CASSFGVQGTIYGYTF
-,-,TRBJ2-7,TRBV4-1,TGCGCCAGCAGCCATTCCGGGACCCACTACGAGCAGTACTTC,CASSHSGTHYEQYF
-,-,TRBJ2-2,TRBV25-1,TGTGCCAGCAGTGAAGTCCTGGTTGGTAAAAAGGAGCTGTTTTTT,CASSEVLVGKKELFF